This record covers a single TCR beta chain. This specimen comes from a study of blood T cell repertoires in COVID-19. The wider study: COVID-19 samples collected from the United States, Italy and Spain covered acute and convalescent phases. PBMCs, B-cell-depleted T cells, or T cells were the source of the cDNA or gDNA that made up the material.

Authors' processing steps: Nucleated cell number was recorded as an estimate derived from reference gene primer amplification. Profiling relied on immunoSEQ multiplex PCR, and the TCRdb table lists in-frame clones only, not all of them. Clonal size and the V and J genes are those of that table, whereas D and trimming came from the DNA. Counted here are about 270,000 clones, about 83% occurring once; the ten biggest clones make up roughly a tenth. Sequencing was carried out using peripheral blood. This sequence originates from a woman in her forties or fifties who had recovered from COVID-19.

CDR3 loop: CAWSVDAGTQYF. The CDR3 bases are TGTGCCTGGAGTGTAGATGCGGGGACCCAGTACTTC. The chain carries TRBV30 and TRBJ2-5; possibly TRBD2 for D (5 bases). The CDR3 is 12 amino acids. Trimming stripped 0 bases from V and 7 bases from J, with 9 bases between. Germline values: CDR1 GTSNPN, CDR2 SVGIG (reference sequence).